These 10 T cell receptor beta chains were all obtained from the same sample, sequenced in a study of T cell responses to AZD1222 COVID-19 vaccine. Clones were sequenced by immunoSEQ multiplex PCR, and TCRdb holds only the in-frame ones, with some missing. Counted here are some 97,000 clones, just under 90% occurring once; the ten biggest clones make up less than 3.5%. The sequencing used peripheral blood, collected on day 0 of AZD1222 vaccination. These receptors came from an adult in good health.

This clone was found a few times. The gene calls are TRBV11-3 and TRBJ2-3; D is perhaps TRBD1 (5 bases). Per germline, CDR1 SGHNT and CDR2 YENEEA. Trimming took 1 base from V and 6 from J, leaving 14 bases between them. This CDR3 spans 15 amino acids. CDR3 DNA sequence: TGTGCCAGCAGCTTAGGTGCAGGGCTCGGCGATACGCAGTATTTT. This sequence encodes CASSLGAGLGDTQYF.

This sequence joins TRBV12-3 or TRBV12-4 and TRBJ2-5; D tentatively fits TRBD1 or TRBD2 (5 bases each). V was cut by 6 bases and J by 6 bases, with 14 bases left in between. The CDR3 consists of 13 residues. Here the CDR3 reads CASSLGTPKTQYF. CDR3 in DNA: TGTGCCAGCAGCCTCGGGACCCCAAAGACCCAGTACTTC.

This chain joins TRBV6-5 and TRBJ2-7; 10 bases are shared with TRBD1. The V gene's germline CDR1 is MNHEY and CDR2 SVGAGI. J was trimmed by 2 bases and V by 11 bases; bases with no gene match: 12. This CDR3 region has 15 residues. The CDR3 DNA is TGTGCCGTTACCGCCGCCGGGACAGGGGCCTACGAGCAGTACTTC. Protein product: CAVTAAGTGAYEQYF.

The J gene is TRBJ1-2, the V gene TRBV2; TRBD1 might be the D (6 bases). CDR3 length equals 15 residues. Germline V lookup: CDR1 SNHLY, CDR2 FYNNEI. V was cut by 8 bases and J by 4 bases, with 20 bases left in between. This CDR3 is CASQSDRVRSYGYTF. For the CDR3, the DNA is TGTGCCAGCCAATCGGACAGAGTGCGATCCTATGGCTACACCTTC.

This chain uses TRBV6-2 or TRBV6-3 with TRBJ1-5; possible D gene TRBD1, 5 bases. V shed 5 bases and J shed 6 bases, with 11 bases lying between them. Germline loops: CDR1 MNHEY, CDR2 SVGEGT. The CDR3 is 13 amino acids. CDR3 sequence reads: CASSRQGGQPQHF. DNA for the CDR3: TGTGCCAGCAGTCGGCAGGGAGGTCAGCCCCAGCATTTT.

The V and J genes are TRBV28 and TRBJ1-6; unclear D gene. CDR3 length equals 14 residues. From germline, CDR1 is MDHEN and CDR2 SYDVKM. V was cut by 3 bases and J by 9 bases, with 12 bases left in between. The chain's CDR3 is CASSFSPDGSPLHF. DNA of the CDR3: TGTGCCAGCAGTTTCTCCCCGGACGGTTCACCCCTCCACTTT.

This sequence joins TRBV5-1 and TRBJ1-6; D perhaps matches TRBD1 (5 bases). The CDR3 loop spans 13 amino acids. Deletions cut 4 bases from V and 13 bases from J, with 15 bases between. Germline V gene lookup returns CDR1 SGHRS and CDR2 YFSETQ. CDR3 in amino acids: CASSPGAPAPLHF. The DNA for the CDR3 is TGCGCCAGCAGCCCTGGGGCTCCGGCCCCCCTCCACTTT. Looking up the rest from reference TRBV5-1 and TRBJ1-6 gives the full variable domain: KAGVTQTPRYLIKTRGQQVTLSCSPISGHRSVSWYQQTPGQGLQFLFEYFSETQRNKGNFPGRFSGRQFSNSRSEMNVSTLELGDSALYLCASSPGAPAPLHFGNGTRLTVT.

The chain links TRBV19 to TRBJ2-7, with D tentatively TRBD1 (6 bases). This CDR3 is 14 amino acids long. Trimming took off 5 bases at V and 7 bases at J, with 18 bases between the two ends. Per the germline V gene, CDR1 is LNHDA and CDR2 is SQIVND (reference sequence). This chain's CDR3 is CASSPRQAWGEQYF. CDR3 DNA: TGTGCCAGTAGTCCCCGACAGGCTTGGGGAGAGCAGTACTTC.

This chain uses TRBV20-1 with TRBJ2-6, with D possibly being TRBD1 (6 bases). CDR3 length: 15 residues. CDR1 DFQATT and CDR2 SNEGSKA come from the germline V gene (reference sequence). V was pared by 3 bases and J by 1 base, with 10 bases between. The CDR3 region has the DNA TGCAGTGCTAGTCTGGGACAATCTGGGGCCAACGTCCTGACTTTC. Its translation: CSASLGQSGANVLTF.

This sequence joins TRBV7-3 and TRBJ1-4; 10 bases are a match to TRBD1. CDR1 is SGHTA, CDR2 FQGTGA, per germline. CDR3 length: 15 residues. Trimming cost V 5 bases and J 7 bases; bases outside gene matches: 7. CDR3 loop: CASSPTGGAGEKLFF. CDR3 sequence (DNA): TGTGCCAGCAGCCCGACAGGGGGCGCGGGTGAAAAACTGTTTTTT.